This T cell receptor beta chain was sequenced for a study of cytomegalovirus exposure and HLA in healthy donors. Across the whole study: Unique TCRs numbering some 80 million, obtained from HLA-typed donors, made up an early data release.

The length of the CDR3 is 14 residues. Germline V CDR1 and CDR2: MRHNA, SNTAGT. The ends lost 4 bases at V and 4 bases at J; junction bases unmatched: 5. The primer mix had 60 Vbeta and 13 Jbeta primers. Sequencing used immunoSEQ multiplex PCR; TCRdb keeps in-frame clones, though not all of them. This sample contains 55,000 to 75,000 clones. Sequenced material: PBMCs. This receptor was obtained from a male donor in good health and CMV-seronegative. This chain joins TRBV6-4 and TRBJ2-3; 7 nucleotides align to TRBD2. In DNA form, the CDR3 reads TGTGCCAGCAGTGTAGGACTAGAGGCAGATACGCAGTATTTT. Encoded protein: CASSVGLEADTQYF.